This entry lists 26 T cell receptor beta chains sequenced from one sample in a study of T cell repertoires in cytomegalovirus infection. TCRdb re-called the reads with MiXCR, one entry per CDR3 protein. The sample contains roughly 320,000 distinct CDR3 sequences, 9.5% of which appear only once. The sequencing sample was made of PBMCs. The receptors here all came from a human donor in good health (CMV status not recorded). Some clones in this sample may be carry-over from other donors' samples.

This clonotype was seen a handful of times. V is TRBV19 and J is TRBJ2-7, with no clear D. Trimming pared 3 bases from V and 4 bases from J, leaving 10 bases between. Germline V gene data show CDR1 as LNHDA and CDR2 as SQIVND (reference sequence). The CDR3 totals 13 residues. DNA for the CDR3: TGTGCCAGTAGTATGAGTGGGTGGTACGAGCAGTACTTC. Translation gives CASSMSGWYEQYF.

This clonotype was counted many times. The chain carries TRBV19 and TRBJ1-1; perhaps TRBD1 as D (5 bases). Per germline, CDR1 LNHDA and CDR2 SQIVND (reference sequence). V was clipped by 7 bases and J by 6 bases, with 15 bases between them. The length of the CDR3 is 13 residues. Here the CDR3 DNA reads TGTGCCAGTATTGATTTGGGGGGACCTGAAGCTTTCTTT. Residues: CASIDLGGPEAFF.

Turning to this clonotype: A read error may explain this, as a much larger clone is one base away. The chain employs TRBV10-3 and TRBJ2-5; D may be TRBD1 or TRBD2 (5 bases each). Germline CDR1 ENHRY, CDR2 SYGVKD. Between the trimmed V and J ends, which lost 4 bases and 2 bases, there was a span of 8 bases. The CDR3 has 13 residues. The CDR3 DNA reads as TGTGCCATCAGTGCGGGGCGACAAGAGACCCAGTACTTC. This sequence encodes CAISAGRQETQYF.

The V and J genes are TRBV19 and TRBJ2-2, with TRBD1 identical over 7 bases. Trimming took 3 bases from V and 6 from J; bases not matched to a gene: 7. The germline V gene has CDR1 LNHDA and CDR2 SQIVND (reference sequence). The CDR3 runs 15 residues. As DNA, the CDR3 is TGTGCCAGTAGTATCGGGACAGAACTTGCCGGGGAGCTGTTTTTT. Its translation is CASSIGTELAGELFF. The full variable domain, in which reference TRBV19 and TRBJ2-2 provide the parts outside the CDR3, is DGGITQSPKYLFRKEGQNVTLSCEQNLNHDAMYWYRQDPGQGLRLIYYSQIVNDFQKGDIAEGYSVSREKKESFPLTVTSAQKNPTAFYLCASSIGTELAGELFFGEGSRLTVL.

The chain carries TRBV6-6 and TRBJ2-7; D uncertain. The CDR3 is 10 residues long. Germline loops: CDR1 MNHNY, CDR2 SVGAGI (reference sequence). Trimming pared 5 bases from V and 6 bases from J, leaving 5 bases between. CDR3 sequence (DNA): TGTGCCAGCAGTGGTGTCGAGCAGTACTTC. This gives the protein CASSGVEQYF.

Regarding this clonotype: This clone may be a read error of a much larger clone one base away. The J gene is TRBJ1-5, the V gene TRBV7-2, with 7 bases that match TRBD1. With 3 bases clipped from V and 3 bases from J, the junction kept 5 bases outside the gene matches. Per the germline V gene, CDR1 is SGHTA and CDR2 is FQGNSA. The length of the CDR3 is 15 residues. The CDR3 bases are TGTGCCAGCAGCTTGGGACAGCCTACCAATCAGCCCCAGCATTTT. Translation gives CASSLGQPTNQPQHF. The entire variable domain, with the rest obtained from reference TRBV7-2 and TRBJ1-5, is as follows: GAGVSQSPSNKVTEKGKDVELRCDPISGHTALYWYRQSLGQGLEFLIYFQGNSAPDKSGLPSDRFSAERTGGSVSTLTIQRTQQEDSAVYLCASSLGQPTNQPQHFGDGTRLSIL.

This clonotype was counted only a few times. The chain carries TRBV4-3 and TRBJ1-1, with D maybe TRBD1 (6 bases). Trimming took off 0 bases at V and 3 bases at J, with 14 bases between the two ends. This CDR3 has 16 amino acids. Germline CDR1 and CDR2: LGHNA and YSLEER. CDR3 residues: CASSQDPGGKDTEAFF. The CDR3 coding sequence is TGCGCCAGCAGCCAAGACCCCGGGGGCAAGGACACTGAAGCTTTCTTT.

This clonotype was seen a few times. This chain uses TRBV20-1 with TRBJ2-7; no reliable D call. Germline V CDR1 and CDR2: DFQATT, SNEGSKA (reference sequence). This CDR3 has 15 amino acids. Trimming stripped 0 bases from V and 2 bases from J, with 14 bases between. CDR3 in amino acids: CSARDPQPQTYEQYF. CDR3 nucleotides: TGCAGTGCTAGAGATCCCCAGCCCCAAACCTACGAGCAGTACTTC.

The table lists this clonotype with a few counts. The chain has TRBV6-8 and TRBJ1-1, with a tentative D call TRBD1 (6 bases). V was clipped by 10 bases and J by 1 base, with 13 bases between them. CDR3 length equals 13 residues. The V gene's germline CDR1 is MNHGY and CDR2 SAAAGT. CDR3 sequence (DNA): TGTGCCACCTTTAAACAGGGGAACACTGAAGCTTTCTTT. Its translation is CATFKQGNTEAFF.

This clonotype was detected ten times or more. The V call is TRBV7-2, the J call TRBJ2-7; 10 bases map to TRBD2. Germline loops: CDR1 SGHTA, CDR2 FQGNSA. The length of the CDR3 is 16 residues. V trimming: 6 bases; J trimming: 7 bases; junction bases outside the gene matches: 15. CDR3: CASSPKGLAGVGEQYF. The CDR3 DNA follows: TGTGCCAGCAGTCCGAAGGGGCTAGCGGGAGTTGGGGAGCAGTACTTC.

Many counts were recorded for this clonotype. The V call is TRBV7-2, the J call TRBJ2-7; tentatively, D is TRBD2 (7 bases). CDR3 length equals 17 residues. Germline CDR1 and CDR2: SGHTA and FQGNSA. V was clipped by 2 bases and J by 1 base, with 18 bases between them. The CDR3 here is CASSLSGGGSSSYEQYF. CDR3 nucleotide sequence: TGTGCCAGCAGCTTAAGTGGCGGGGGCTCCTCTTCCTACGAGCAGTACTTC.

This clonotype was observed many times. The chain couples TRBV7-2 to TRBJ2-1; the match to TRBD2 covers 7 bases. Germline lookup yields CDR1 SGHTA and CDR2 FQGNSA. This CDR3 has 13 residues. Trimming at V came to 2 bases and at J to 6 bases, leaving 1 base not matched to a gene. This chain's CDR3 is CASSLPSGNEQFF. The CDR3 nucleotides are TGTGCCAGCAGCTTACCTAGCGGCAATGAGCAGTTCTTC.

The chain recombines TRBV28 with TRBJ2-7; TRBD2 agrees at 8 bases. CDR3 length: 13 residues. Germline V gene sequence: CDR1 MDHEN, CDR2 SYDVKM. J lost 1 base, V lost 7 bases, and 3 bases had no gene match. In nucleotides, the CDR3 is TGTGCCAGCACCTCGGGGGGGTCCTACGAGCAGTACTTC. Its translation is CASTSGGSYEQYF.

This clonotype was seen many times. This chain connects TRBV7-8 to TRBJ2-3, with 9 bases aligning to TRBD2. V shed 3 bases, J shed 4 bases, and the junction held 14 bases outside the gene matches. CDR1 and CDR2 (germline): SGHVS, FQNEAQ. The length of the CDR3 is 18 residues. CDR3 coding DNA: TGTGCCAGCAGCTTCCCAGCGGGGGGCGGCGAGGGCCCAGATACGCAGTATTTT. This encodes CASSFPAGGGEGPDTQYF.

This clonotype has a count of ten or more. The chain uses TRBV7-2 and TRBJ2-1, with D hard to call. CDR1 and CDR2 from the germline V gene are SGHTA and FQGNSA. The CDR3 runs to 13 residues. Trimming pared 6 bases from V and 3 bases from J, leaving 9 bases between. The CDR3 protein is CASSQQRYNEQFF. CDR3 nucleotides: TGTGCCAGCAGTCAACAGCGCTACAATGAGCAGTTCTTC. Together with reference TRBV7-2 and TRBJ2-1, the CDR3 gives the full variable domain: GAGVSQSPSNKVTEKGKDVELRCDPISGHTALYWYRQSLGQGLEFLIYFQGNSAPDKSGLPSDRFSAERTGGSVSTLTIQRTQQEDSAVYLCASSQQRYNEQFFGPGTRLTVL.

This clonotype was recorded at least ten times. The chain recombines TRBV7-6 with TRBJ1-2; no clear D. The V gene lost 1 base and the J gene lost 8 bases, with 17 bases spanning the gap. Germline CDR1 and CDR2: SGHVS and FNYEAQ. The CDR3 totals 15 residues. The CDR3 nucleotides read TGTGCCAGCAGCTTAGGAGGATTGGGGTCGGGAGGCTACACCTTC. Translating gives CASSLGGLGSGGYTF.

V gene TRBV7-2 combines with J gene TRBJ2-7; 11 nucleotides agree with TRBD1. With V trimmed by 6 bases and J by 2 bases, 12 bases remained unmatched. The CDR3 extends over 17 amino acids. Germline V gene sequence: CDR1 SGHTA, CDR2 FQGNSA. The CDR3: CASSRTGGAVTPYEQYF. The CDR3 bases are TGTGCCAGCAGTCGGACAGGGGGCGCAGTTACCCCCTACGAGCAGTACTTC.

In this sample, this clonotype turned up many times. V usage is TRBV7-8 and J usage is TRBJ1-5, with unresolved D. Germline V CDR1 and CDR2: SGHVS, FQNEAQ. V shed 1 base and J shed 5 bases, with 15 bases lying between them. This CDR3 is 16 amino acids long. The DNA of the CDR3 is TGTGCCAGCAGCTTAGGAAAAGGGTTGTCTTATCAGCCCCAGCATTTT. This gives the protein CASSLGKGLSYQPQHF. Filled out from reference TRBV7-8 and TRBJ1-5, the complete variable domain reads GAGVSQSPRYKVAKRGQDVALRCDPISGHVSLFWYQQALGQGPEFLTYFQNEAQLDKSGLPSDRFFAERPEGSVSTLKIQRTQQEDSAVYLCASSLGKGLSYQPQHFGDGTRLSIL.

This clonotype was seen ten or more times. The chain combines TRBV6-1 with TRBJ2-5, with 8 bases identical to TRBD1. Germline CDR1 and CDR2: MNHNS and SASEGT. V lost 5 bases, J lost 1 base, and 9 bases stayed unmatched. This CDR3 has 16 amino acids. This CDR3 is CASSPFSTGAQETQYF. CDR3 nucleotide sequence: TGTGCCAGCAGTCCTTTCTCGACAGGGGCCCAAGAGACCCAGTACTTC.

Concerning this clonotype itself: The conserved final phenylalanine or tryptophan is absent from the CDR3, which likely points to a read error. The chain links TRBV12-3 or TRBV12-4 to TRBJ2-7; perhaps TRBD2 as D (5 bases). There are 14 residues in the CDR3. V was shortened by 5 bases and J by 7 bases, with 18 bases between the two germline ends. CDR3 coding DNA: TGTGCCAGCAGTCGGCAAATTGACCCGGGGGAGCAGTACCTC. Residues: CASSRQIDPGEQYL.

This clonotype has at least ten counts. V usage is TRBV11-2 and J usage is TRBJ2-1, with D perhaps matching TRBD2 (5 bases). This CDR3 region has 14 residues. Trimming left V 6 bases short and J 10 bases short, with 19 bases between. Looked up from germline, CDR1 is SGHAT and CDR2 is FQNNGV. The CDR3 DNA reads as TGTGCCAGCAGTTCTGACGGAGCGGTCCGCGAGCAGTTCTTC. Protein sequence: CASSSDGAVREQFF.

The rearrangement uses TRBV27 and TRBJ1-6; D is ambiguous. The V end lost 5 bases, the J end lost 9 bases, and 17 bases lay between the germline ends. CDR1 and CDR2 from the germline V gene are MNHEY and SMNVEV (reference sequence). The CDR3 loop spans 15 amino acids. The CDR3, as DNA: TGTGCCAGCAGTCGAGTCTTGGAATTCGGTTCACCCCTCCACTTT. Encoded protein: CASSRVLEFGSPLHF.

V and J are TRBV28 and TRBJ1-6; the D is unclear. The germline V gene has CDR1 MDHEN and CDR2 SYDVKM. The V end was cut by 10 bases, the J end by 0 bases, with 7 bases between. The CDR3 runs 13 residues. Written as DNA, the CDR3 is TGTGCCACGGGGAGCTCCTATAATTCACCCCTCCACTTT. This sequence encodes CATGSSYNSPLHF.

V gene TRBV6-6 combines with J gene TRBJ1-5, with D uncertain. V lost 6 bases, J lost 2 bases, and 11 bases lay in between. Germline V gene lookup returns CDR1 MNHNY and CDR2 SVGAGI (reference sequence). This CDR3 is 14 amino acids long. CDR3 DNA sequence: TGTGCCAGCAGCGAGGGTATGGGCAATCAGCCCCAGCATTTT. This codes for CASSEGMGNQPQHF.

A few counts support this clonotype. J is TRBJ2-1 and V is TRBV27, with 9 bases lining up with TRBD2. The germline gives CDR1 MNHEY, CDR2 SMNVEV (reference sequence). The length of the CDR3 is 13 residues. V trimming: 4 bases; J trimming: 12 bases; junction bases outside the gene matches: 7. The CDR3: CASSSAGGFGQFF. The CDR3 DNA sequence: TGTGCCAGCAGTTCGGCGGGGGGGTTCGGGCAGTTCTTC.

This chain connects TRBV6-5 to TRBJ2-1; TRBD2 is a possible D gene (6 bases). The CDR3 has 15 amino acids. CDR1 and CDR2 (germline): MNHEY, SVGAGI. V lost 6 bases to trimming and J lost 3 bases, with 15 bases between them. The CDR3 DNA is TGTGCCAGCAGCTTAGGTGGAGGGATCTACAATGAGCAGTTCTTC. Protein sequence: CASSLGGGIYNEQFF.